This passage covers 15 T cell receptor beta chains from one sample sequenced in a study of cytomegalovirus exposure and HLA in healthy donors. In the PCR, 60 Vbeta and 13 Jbeta primers were used. The protocol was immunoSEQ multiplex PCR, while the TCRdb copy is restricted to in-frame clones and leaves out a portion. The data contain 100,000 to 120,000 clones, 60% to 85% of them seen just once; the ten biggest clones take up roughly 1.3%. The specimen was PBMCs. These receptors were taken from a woman aged 25 to 39 in good health and CMV-seronegative.

The rearrangement links TRBV5-4 to TRBJ2-1; the D gene is possibly TRBD2 (6 bases). The germline CDR1 and CDR2 sequences are SGHNT and YYREEE (reference sequence). This CDR3 spans 14 amino acids. Trimming cost V 6 bases and J 5 bases, with 15 bases left between them. The CDR3 loop reads CASTVSPGDNEQFF. DNA for the CDR3: TGTGCCAGCACCGTAAGTCCGGGGGACAATGAGCAGTTCTTC.

This chain links TRBV10-2 with TRBJ2-4; 13 bases are a match to TRBD2. The CDR3 totals 19 residues. The V and J ends lost 0 bases and 1 base, in that order; junction bases with no gene match: 6. CDR1 is WSHSY, CDR2 SAAADI, per germline. The DNA of the CDR3 is TGCGCCAGCAGTGAGTCCCGACTAGCGGGGGGAGGTGCCAAAAACATTCAGTACTTC. Translation gives CASSESRLAGGGAKNIQYF.

This chain joins TRBV7-9 and TRBJ1-1, with a tentative D call TRBD1 (6 bases). The CDR3 contains 13 residues. The ends were cut back, 9 bases at V and 4 bases at J, with 15 bases in the middle. CDR1 and CDR2 (germline): SEHNR, FQNEAQ (reference sequence). The CDR3 reads CASNREGGTEAFF. Here the CDR3 DNA reads TGTGCCAGTAACAGGGAAGGGGGCACTGAAGCTTTCTTT. Filled out from reference TRBV7-9 and TRBJ1-1, the complete variable domain reads DTGVSQNPRHKITKRGQNVTFRCDPISEHNRLYWYRQTLGQGPEFLTYFQNEAQLEKSRLLSDRFSAERPKGSFSTLEIQRTEQGDSAMYLCASNREGGTEAFFGQGTRLTVV.

The V gene is TRBV6-5, the J gene TRBJ1-6; 8 bases are a match to TRBD1. Germline CDR1 reads MNHEY; CDR2 reads SVGAGI. The CDR3 length is 15 residues. V shed 5 bases and J 7 bases; nucleotides not matched to a gene: 7. The CDR3 loop reads CASSIRGLGNSPLHF. CDR3 sequence (DNA): TGTGCCAGCAGTATCAGGGGGCTGGGGAATTCACCCCTCCACTTT.

This clone was seen a single time. This sequence joins TRBV29-1 and TRBJ1-1; 7 bases align to TRBD1. CDR3 length: 13 amino acids. Germline-derived CDR1 and CDR2 are SQVTM and ANQGSEA. V was clipped by 7 bases and J by 0 bases; unmatched bases: 5. The CDR3 sequence is CSAWDRMNTEAFF. The CDR3 DNA reads as TGCAGCGCCTGGGACAGAATGAACACTGAAGCTTTCTTT.

This clone was seen just once. The J gene is TRBJ2-3, the V gene TRBV11-2; 12 bases are shared with TRBD2. This CDR3 comprises 16 residues. The V gene end was trimmed by 5 bases and the J gene end by 5 bases; junction bases not matched to a gene: 8. Per germline, CDR1 SGHAT and CDR2 FQNNGV. This CDR3 reads CASSPLAGGLEDTQYF. The CDR3, as DNA: TGTGCCAGCAGCCCGCTAGCGGGGGGGCTTGAAGATACGCAGTATTTT.

This clone was found a few times. V and J are TRBV28 and TRBJ1-2; possible D gene TRBD1, 5 bases. Germline V gene data show CDR1 as MDHEN and CDR2 as SYDVKM. The CDR3 extends over 12 amino acids. V lost 2 bases and J lost 4, with 5 bases in between. This CDR3 is CASSLQGYGYTF. CDR3 DNA: TGTGCCAGCAGTTTACAGGGCTATGGCTACACCTTC.

The chain links TRBV5-1 to TRBJ2-7; possible D gene TRBD1, 6 bases. Trimming left V 4 bases short and J 7 bases short, with 21 bases between. Germline V gene lookup returns CDR1 SGHRS and CDR2 YFSETQ. The CDR3 runs to 15 residues. The CDR3 nucleotides read TGCGCCAGCAGCCTAGGAGCCAGGGGTCTGGGGGAGCAGTACTTC. Translated: CASSLGARGLGEQYF.

The chain uses TRBV30 and TRBJ1-1, with no clear D. V was shortened by 3 bases and J by 1 base, with 18 bases between the two germline ends. This CDR3 spans 16 amino acids. Germline lookup yields CDR1 GTSNPN and CDR2 SVGIG (reference sequence). DNA of the CDR3: TGTGCCTGGAGCGCCTGGGGAGGACCGGAGAACACTGAAGCTTTCTTT. Translated: CAWSAWGGPENTEAFF. The complete variable domain, with remaining parts taken from reference TRBV30 and TRBJ1-1, reads SQTIHQWPATLVQPVGSPLSLECTVEGTSNPNLYWYRQAAGRGLQLLFYSVGIGQISSEVPQNLSASRPQDRQFILSSKKLLLSDSGFYLCAWSAWGGPENTEAFFGQGTRLTVV.

The chain employs TRBV7-2 and TRBJ2-5, with 8 bases that match TRBD2. In germline, CDR1 is SGHTA, CDR2 FQGNSA. With 4 bases clipped from V and 0 bases from J, the junction kept 1 base outside the gene matches. This CDR3 comprises 14 residues. The CDR3 sequence: CASSSLADQETQYF. CDR3 bases: TGTGCCAGCAGCTCACTAGCGGACCAAGAGACCCAGTACTTC.

The chain has TRBV19 and TRBJ2-7, with 10 bases fitting TRBD2. Germline values: CDR1 LNHDA, CDR2 SQIVND (reference sequence). The CDR3 has 13 amino acids. V was pared by 8 bases and J by 7 bases, with 8 bases of the junction left unmatched. The CDR3 DNA is TGTGCCAGTGCCCAGCGGGAGGGCCGGGAGCAGTACTTC. It encodes CASAQREGREQYF.

The J gene is TRBJ2-1, the V gene TRBV10-3; the match to TRBD2 covers 8 bases. CDR1 is ENHRY and CDR2 is SYGVKD in the germline V gene. This CDR3 has 16 residues. V was pared by 10 bases and J by 1 base, with 12 bases of the junction left unmatched. CDR3 in DNA: TGTGCCACTCGGGAGGGCGGGGCCGGATCCTACAATGAGCAGTTCTTC. Protein product: CATREGGAGSYNEQFF.

This clone came up once. V is TRBV4-3 and J is TRBJ2-3; 9 bases align to TRBD2. J lost 5 bases, V lost 4 bases, and 13 bases had no gene match. Germline V gives CDR1 LGHNA, CDR2 YSLEER. The CDR3 sequence is 17 residues long. CDR3 in DNA: TGCGCCAGCAGCCCCTCCGGGCGGGGGGGCTCGGGAGATACGCAGTATTTT. This translates into CASSPSGRGGSGDTQYF.

The chain carries TRBV30 and TRBJ2-7, with 8 bases aligning to TRBD1. The V segment lost 2 bases and the J segment 2 bases; nucleotides outside the gene matches: 5. Germline values: CDR1 GTSNPN, CDR2 SVGIG (reference sequence). The CDR3 spans 14 residues. The CDR3 loop reads CAWSRQGTPYEQYF. The CDR3 coding sequence is TGTGCCTGGAGTCGACAGGGGACCCCCTACGAGCAGTACTTC.

The CDR3 DNA sequence: TGTGCCAGCAGTAACCCCCTAGCGGGGGGCTTAGGTGAGCAGTTCTTC. Translation: CASSNPLAGGLGEQFF. V and J are TRBV2 and TRBJ2-1, with TRBD2 identical over 11 bases. V lost 5 bases, J lost 9 bases, and 12 bases stayed unmatched. This CDR3 contains 16 residues. Germline loops: CDR1 SNHLY, CDR2 FYNNEI.